These T cell receptor beta chains were read from a single sample in a study of cytomegalovirus exposure and HLA in healthy donors. Measured with immunoSEQ multiplex PCR; TCRdb has only the in-frame clones, and not every one. The sample comprises over 130,000 clones, 70% to 80% of which are singletons, and approximately 3.7% rests with the top ten. The sequencing input was PBMCs. The source of these receptors is a human donor in good health. Both conserved end residues are trimmed from each CDR3. Only some rows state a clone size, as once, few, many or a class for expanded clones.

V gene,clone size,J gene,CDR3 protein
TRBV1,-,TRBJ2-7,TSSLGTGTSGRARYEQY
TRBV30,few,TRBJ2-7,AWSGLAGREQY
TRBV2,-,TRBJ2-7,ASTTAGLPYEQY
TRBV28,-,TRBJ2-1,ASSAASAGYNEQF
TRBV28,-,TRBJ1-4,ASEEYSSEKLF
TRBV5-4,-,TRBJ2-1,ASSYAAGRHEQF
TRBV6-4,-,TRBJ1-1,ASSKWADEHTEAF
TRBV4-3,-,TRBJ2-5,ASSQVASGAGGTQY
TRBV2,-,TRBJ2-7,ASMGWTESYEQY
TRBV27,-,TRBJ2-1,ASSQGGHPGDEQF
TRBV7-9,once,TRBJ1-2,ASSLDGTVLYGYT
TRBV5-6,-,TRBJ2-3,ASSFFLREADTQY